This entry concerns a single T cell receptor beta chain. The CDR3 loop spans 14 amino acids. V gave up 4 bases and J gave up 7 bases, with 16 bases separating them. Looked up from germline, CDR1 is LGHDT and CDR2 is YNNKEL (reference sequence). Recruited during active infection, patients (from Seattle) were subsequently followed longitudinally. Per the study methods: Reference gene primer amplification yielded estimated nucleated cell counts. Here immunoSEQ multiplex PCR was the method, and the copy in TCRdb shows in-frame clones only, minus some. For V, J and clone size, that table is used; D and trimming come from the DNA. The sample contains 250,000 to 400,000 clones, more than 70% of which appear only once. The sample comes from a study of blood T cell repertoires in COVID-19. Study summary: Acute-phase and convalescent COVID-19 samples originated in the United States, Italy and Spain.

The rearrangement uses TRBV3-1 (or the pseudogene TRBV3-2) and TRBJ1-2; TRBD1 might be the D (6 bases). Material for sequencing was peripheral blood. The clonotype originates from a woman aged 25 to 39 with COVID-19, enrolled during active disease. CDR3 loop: CASSPRGRGSGYTF. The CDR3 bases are TGTGCCAGCAGCCCGAGGGGCAGGGGAAGTGGCTACACCTTC.